This T cell receptor (beta chain) originates from a study of shared clonotypes between healthy human individuals. Notes on the study in general: Owing to a small donor count, the genetic and exposure-history diversity represented was limited.

In the case of this clone: The antigen is not known.

The table came from immunoSEQ multiplex PCR; TCRdb's copy has only in-frame clones and leaves some out. The repertoire holds about 2.5 million clones, around 93% seen once, with 0.37% in the top ten. CDR1 is SGDLS, CDR2 YYNGEE, per germline. Trimming cost V 0 bases and J 2 bases; bases outside gene matches: 4. The CDR3 extends over 16 amino acids. A CD45RA-negative memory subset and a CD45RA+ naive subset were separated from the CD4+ cells. Sequences were obtained from naive CD4+ T cells from PBMCs. Stated subset: CD45RA+ positively selected. The genes are TRBV9 and TRBJ2-7; 11 nucleotides line up with TRBD2. The clonotype was recovered from a young man in good health. Some clones in this sample may be carry-over from other donors' samples. The CDR3 region is CASSVGTSGYTYEQYF. In nucleotides, the CDR3 is TGTGCCAGCAGCGTAGGGACTAGCGGGTACACCTACGAGCAGTACTTC.